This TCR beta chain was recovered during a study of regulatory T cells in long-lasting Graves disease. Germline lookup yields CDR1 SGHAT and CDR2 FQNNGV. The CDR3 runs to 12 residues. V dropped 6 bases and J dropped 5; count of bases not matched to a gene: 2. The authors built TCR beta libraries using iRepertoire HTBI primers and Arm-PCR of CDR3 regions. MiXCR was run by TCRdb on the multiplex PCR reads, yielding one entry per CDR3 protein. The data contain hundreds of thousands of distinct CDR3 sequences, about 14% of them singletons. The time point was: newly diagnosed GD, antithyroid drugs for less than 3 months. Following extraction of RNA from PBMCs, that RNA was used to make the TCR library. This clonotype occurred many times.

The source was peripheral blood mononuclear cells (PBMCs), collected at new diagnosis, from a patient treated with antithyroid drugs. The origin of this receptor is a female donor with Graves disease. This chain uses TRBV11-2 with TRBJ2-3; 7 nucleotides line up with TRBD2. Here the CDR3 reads CASSWEGDTQYF. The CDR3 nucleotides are TGTGCCAGCAGTTGGGAGGGAGATACGCAGTATTTT.